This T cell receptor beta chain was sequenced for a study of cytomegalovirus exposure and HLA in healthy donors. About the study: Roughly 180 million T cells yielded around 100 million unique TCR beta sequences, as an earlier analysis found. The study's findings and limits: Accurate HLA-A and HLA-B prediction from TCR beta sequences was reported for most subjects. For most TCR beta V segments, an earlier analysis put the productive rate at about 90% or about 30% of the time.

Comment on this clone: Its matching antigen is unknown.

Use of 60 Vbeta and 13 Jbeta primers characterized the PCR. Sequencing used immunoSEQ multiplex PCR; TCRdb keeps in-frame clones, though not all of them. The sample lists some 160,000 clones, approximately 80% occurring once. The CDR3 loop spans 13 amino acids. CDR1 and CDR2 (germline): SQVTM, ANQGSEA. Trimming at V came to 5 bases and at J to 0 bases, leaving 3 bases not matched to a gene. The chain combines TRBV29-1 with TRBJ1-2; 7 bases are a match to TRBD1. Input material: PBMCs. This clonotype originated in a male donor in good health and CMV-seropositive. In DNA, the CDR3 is TGCAGCGTTCCGGGACAGCCTAACTATGGCTACACCTTC. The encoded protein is CSVPGQPNYGYTF.